Each of the 12 T cell receptor beta chains below was sequenced from the same sample in a study of cytomegalovirus exposure and HLA in healthy donors. PCR primers comprised 60 Vbeta and 13 Jbeta primers. Sequencing was performed with immunoSEQ multiplex PCR; in TCRdb, only in-frame clones are kept and a portion is missing. This table holds roughly 120,000 clones, 65% to 85% found once. What was sequenced was PBMCs. The source of these receptors is a middle-aged woman in good health and CMV-seropositive.

The chain carries TRBV6-5 and TRBJ2-5; a possible D gene is TRBD2 (5 bases). TRBJ2-7 explains the end of the DNA better; the J call may be wrong. Germline values: CDR1 MNHEY, CDR2 SVGAGI. This CDR3 region has 13 residues. CDR3 protein: CASRAGRTYEQYF. CDR3 sequence (DNA): TGTGCCAGCAGGGCGGGTCGGACCTACGAGCAGTACTTC.

The chain links TRBV7-8 to TRBJ2-1, with 10 bases matching TRBD2. Germline V gives CDR1 SGHVS, CDR2 FQNEAQ. The V gene end was trimmed by 3 bases and the J gene end by 7 bases; junction bases not matched to a gene: 9. CDR3 size: 16 residues. Here the CDR3 DNA reads TGTGCCAGCAGCTTTCGGATCCTACTAGCGGGAAATGAGCAGTTCTTC. It codes for CASSFRILLAGNEQFF.

A note on this clone: Germline is not matched at one junction end, which may reflect a read error. The chain uses TRBV7-7 and TRBJ2-7; a weak D match, TRBD2 (6 bases). In germline, CDR1 is SSHAT, CDR2 FNYEAQ (reference sequence). The CDR3 is 14 residues long. As DNA, the CDR3 is TGTGCTAGCAGCTTAGAAGTGGAGGGGAACGAGCAGTACTTC. Residues: CASSLEVEGNEQYF.

This sequence joins TRBV28 and TRBJ1-2, with 7 bases aligning to TRBD1. V gave up 6 bases and J gave up 1 base; unmatched junction bases: 11. The CDR3 loop spans 16 amino acids. Germline lookup yields CDR1 MDHEN and CDR2 SYDVKM. The CDR3 coding sequence is TGTGCCAGCAGCAGGACAGGTTCTTTTATTAACTATGGCTACACCTTC. Protein sequence: CASSRTGSFINYGYTF.

V usage is TRBV5-4 and J usage is TRBJ2-1; 9 bases line up with TRBD2. Unmatched junction bases numbered 7, after V lost 5 bases and J lost 4 bases. Germline V gives CDR1 SGHNT, CDR2 YYREEE (reference sequence). The CDR3 has 15 amino acids. The CDR3 DNA reads as TGTGCCAGCAGAATAGGCGGGGGGGATTACAATGAGCAGTTCTTC. Translation gives CASRIGGGDYNEQFF. The complete variable domain, with remaining parts taken from reference TRBV5-4 and TRBJ2-1, reads ETGVTQSPTHLIKTRGQQVTLRCSSQSGHNTVSWYQQALGQGPQFIFQYYREEENGRGNFPPRFSGLQFPNYSSELNVNALELDDSALYLCASRIGGGDYNEQFFGPGTRLTVL.

This clone has just one count. V and J are TRBV18 and TRBJ1-5; tentative D call: TRBD1 (5 bases). The CDR3 length is 16 residues. The germline V gene has CDR1 KGHSH and CDR2 LQKENI. With 1 base removed from V and 6 bases from J, the gap between germline ends came to 16 bases. CDR3 residues: CASSPRQPADGQPQHF. CDR3 DNA sequence: TGTGCCAGCTCACCACGACAGCCGGCGGATGGTCAGCCCCAGCATTTT.

As to this clone: This sample also contains other DNA sequences that code for the same CDR3. The rearrangement uses TRBV6-5 and TRBJ1-2; a weak D match, TRBD1 (6 bases). The CDR3 has 15 amino acids. The V gene lost 0 bases and the J gene lost 2 bases, with 10 bases spanning the gap. Per germline, CDR1 MNHEY and CDR2 SVGAGI. The CDR3 is CASSYSIQGNYGYTF. CDR3 coding DNA: TGTGCCAGCAGTTACTCGATCCAGGGGAACTATGGCTACACCTTC.

The chain carries TRBV2 and TRBJ2-3; 10 positions match TRBD2. Germline loops: CDR1 SNHLY, CDR2 FYNNEI. This CDR3 has 16 amino acids. V shed 4 bases, J shed 9 bases, and the junction held 13 bases outside the gene matches. CDR3 in amino acids: CASSVSRAGGQGTQYF. The CDR3 nucleotides are TGTGCCAGCAGTGTCAGTCGAGCGGGGGGGCAGGGCACGCAGTATTTT.

The chain combines TRBV6-1 with TRBJ2-7; 7 bases align to TRBD1. The CDR3 runs to 16 residues. The germline V gene has CDR1 MNHNS and CDR2 SASEGT. Trimming cost V 2 bases and J 0 bases; bases outside gene matches: 7. The CDR3 loop is CASSEYWGQNSYEQYF. For the CDR3, the DNA is TGTGCCAGCAGTGAATATTGGGGACAGAACTCCTACGAGCAGTACTTC.

The CDR3 spells CASSQGLAAEAHEQFF. DNA for the CDR3: TGCGCCAGCAGCCAGGGACTAGCGGCCGAAGCGCATGAGCAGTTCTTC. The chain uses TRBV4-3 and TRBJ2-1, with 11 bases fitting TRBD2. CDR1 LGHNA and CDR2 YSLEER come from the germline V gene. The V segment lost 3 bases and the J segment 8 bases; nucleotides outside the gene matches: 9. This CDR3 contains 16 residues.

This chain joins TRBV19 and TRBJ2-5; possibly TRBD2 for D (5 bases). There are 12 residues in the CDR3. Trimming left V 5 bases short and J 5 bases short, with 9 bases between. Germline V gene lookup returns CDR1 LNHDA and CDR2 SQIVND (reference sequence). The CDR3 reads CASSEGGETQYF. Written as DNA, the CDR3 is TGTGCCAGTAGTGAGGGTGGGGAGACCCAGTACTTC.

V and J are TRBV18 and TRBJ1-2; 7 nucleotides align to TRBD1. The CDR3 loop spans 17 amino acids. The V and J ends lost 3 bases and 4 bases, in that order; junction bases with no gene match: 14. CDR1 KGHSH and CDR2 LQKENI come from the germline V gene. The CDR3 sequence is CASSPVVDRAVVYGYTF. The CDR3 region has the DNA TGTGCCAGCTCACCGGTCGTAGACAGGGCGGTAGTCTATGGCTACACCTTC.